The present T cell receptor beta chain was sequenced within a study of T cells in Graves' hyperthyroidism and ophthalmopathy. The table lists this clonotype with a count of one. The junction shows a germline mismatch at one end, possibly a read error. Germline lookup yields CDR1 SEHNR and CDR2 FQNEAQ (reference sequence). The CDR3 sequence is 14 residues long. The source material, RNA transcripts, was used to amplify TCR beta CDR3 regions. The TCR CDR3 first-round RT-PCR relied on the HTBI primer set. TCRdb processed the multiplex PCR reads anew with MiXCR; each CDR3 protein has one entry. The data show hundreds of thousands of distinct CDR3 sequences, about 38% seen once.

The rearrangement links TRBV7-9 to TRBJ1-1; D remains unclear. The receptor comes from a man younger than 35 with Graves' hyperthyroidism. Input material: blood. DNA for the CDR3: TGTGCCAGCAACAAGGACGTATCGAACACTGACGCTTTCTTT. Translating gives CASNKDVSNTDAFF.